The 21 T cell receptor beta chains listed next were all sequenced from one sample in a study of radiotherapy plus CTLA-4 blockade in lung cancer. Method: immunoSEQ multiplex PCR; TCRdb's copy keeps in-frame clones and lacks some. The sample consists of 25,000 to 35,000 clones, under 80% of them appearing once. The sequenced sample was peripheral blood, obtained from a patient treated with radiotherapy plus ipilimumab. These receptors were collected from a human donor with non-small cell lung cancer who had stable disease on radiotherapy plus ipilimumab.

This rearrangement joins TRBV10-1 to TRBJ1-1; D gene ambiguous. The V end lost 3 bases, the J end lost 3 bases, and 8 bases lay between the germline ends. This CDR3 spans 13 amino acids. The V gene's germline CDR1 is WNHNN and CDR2 SYGVQD (reference sequence). The CDR3: CASSEGGHTEAFF. The CDR3 nucleotides are TGCGCCAGCAGTGAAGGAGGTCACACTGAAGCTTTCTTT.

This rearrangement joins TRBV28 to TRBJ2-2, with 8 bases aligning to TRBD2. Germline loops: CDR1 MDHEN, CDR2 SYDVKM. The V segment lost 5 bases and the J segment 4 bases; nucleotides outside the gene matches: 9. The length of the CDR3 is 16 residues. For the CDR3, the DNA is TGTGCCAGCAGTCAACTTGCGGGGGGCGCCACCGGGGAGCTGTTTTTT. This translates into CASSQLAGGATGELFF.

The J gene is TRBJ1-5, the V gene TRBV28; the match to TRBD1 covers 7 bases. The germline V gene has CDR1 MDHEN and CDR2 SYDVKM. Trimming cost V 5 bases and J 9 bases; bases outside gene matches: 10. The CDR3 contains 14 residues. The DNA for the CDR3 is TGTGCCAGCAGTAGACAGGGCCCAGTCCGGCCCCAGCATTTT. It encodes CASSRQGPVRPQHF.

This chain connects TRBV15 to TRBJ1-4, with unresolved D. CDR3 length: 12 amino acids. V lost 6 bases, J lost 4 bases, and 6 bases lay in between. Germline lookup yields CDR1 LNHNV and CDR2 YYDKDF (reference sequence). The CDR3 protein is CATRAVNEKLFF. The CDR3 nucleotides read TGTGCCACCAGAGCAGTTAATGAAAAACTGTTTTTT.

CDR3 nucleotide sequence: TGTGCCAGCAGTTTATCCCTGAACCGTCTCTACGAGCAGTACTTC. This encodes CASSLSLNRLYEQYF. The chain joins TRBV27 to TRBJ2-7; no reliable D call. The V end was cut by 0 bases, the J end by 3 bases, with 12 bases between. Germline CDR1 is MNHEY and CDR2 is SMNVEV (reference sequence). CDR3 length equals 15 residues.

The V gene is TRBV4-3, the J gene TRBJ1-2; 7 bases align to TRBD1. Germline lookup yields CDR1 LGHNA and CDR2 YSLEER. The CDR3 loop spans 15 amino acids. Trimming removed 0 bases from V and 5 bases from J; junction bases left unmatched: 6. CDR3: CASSQEGGRVYGYTF. CDR3 in DNA: TGCGCCAGCAGCCAAGAAGGGGGCAGAGTATATGGCTACACCTTC.

The CDR3 loop is CASSQDHGLQGTEAFF. The CDR3 region has the DNA TGCGCCAGCAGCCAAGATCACGGGCTCCAGGGCACTGAAGCTTTCTTT. The J gene is TRBJ1-1, the V gene TRBV4-3; TRBD1 might be the D (5 bases). Trimming took 0 bases from V and 4 from J, leaving 15 bases between them. This CDR3 is built from 16 residues. CDR1 LGHNA and CDR2 YSLEER come from the germline V gene.

This sequence joins TRBV19 and TRBJ1-5; no reliable D call. The germline CDR1 and CDR2 sequences are LNHDA and SQIVND (reference sequence). V shed 2 bases and J shed 3 bases, with 14 bases lying between them. This CDR3 contains 16 residues. DNA of the CDR3: TGTGCCAGTAGTATATCCGGAGCAGGCCCCAATCAGCCCCAGCATTTT. It translates to CASSISGAGPNQPQHF.

This chain connects TRBV18 to TRBJ2-7, with D maybe TRBD1 (5 bases). Trimming removed 1 base from V and 3 bases from J, with 13 bases in between. Germline lookup yields CDR1 KGHSH and CDR2 LQKENI. The CDR3 runs 15 residues. The CDR3 region has the DNA TGTGCCAGCTCACCACAGGAACAGGTTTACTACGAGCAGTACTTC. It translates to CASSPQEQVYYEQYF.

This clone was seen just once. J is TRBJ1-5 and V is TRBV27; D unclear. The V end was cut by 5 bases, the J end by 5 bases, with 19 bases between. Germline V gives CDR1 MNHEY, CDR2 SMNVEV (reference sequence). The CDR3 length is 16 residues. Written as DNA, the CDR3 is TGTGCCAGCAGTAAAACCCACCGCTACCTTTATCAGCCCCAGCATTTT. Translation gives CASSKTHRYLYQPQHF.

V usage is TRBV7-3 and J usage is TRBJ1-3; D unclear. The CDR3 sequence is 13 residues long. Germline CDR1 and CDR2: SGHTA and FQGTGA. Trimming took 8 bases from V and 0 from J, leaving 8 bases between them. CDR3 DNA sequence: TGTGCCAGCGGCCCAAACTCTGGAAACACCATATATTTT. Translation: CASGPNSGNTIYF.

This chain connects TRBV11-2 to TRBJ2-3; D may be TRBD2 (5 bases). Germline CDR1 SGHAT, CDR2 FQNNGV. Between the trimmed V and J ends, which lost 1 base and 2 bases, there was a span of 10 bases. This CDR3 region has 15 residues. For the CDR3, the DNA is TGTGCCAGCAGCTTAGGAGGGATTTCCACAGATACGCAGTATTTT. This gives the protein CASSLGGISTDTQYF.

The V call is TRBV27, the J call TRBJ1-2; TRBD1 agrees at 7 bases. The CDR3 runs to 16 residues. Germline V lookup: CDR1 MNHEY, CDR2 SMNVEV (reference sequence). After removal of 2 bases from V and 3 bases from J, the junction contained 9 bases not matched to a gene. CDR3 protein: CASSLIGGRVDYGYTF. DNA of the CDR3: TGTGCCAGCAGTTTAATAGGGGGCCGTGTCGACTATGGCTACACCTTC.

This sequence joins TRBV2 and TRBJ1-3; D ambiguous. The germline V gene has CDR1 SNHLY and CDR2 FYNNEI. Trimming shortened V by 3 bases and J by 0 bases, and 6 bases separated the two germline ends. CDR3 size: 14 residues. The CDR3 DNA follows: TGTGCCAGCAGTGAGGCGGACTCTGGAAACACCATATATTTT. It translates to CASSEADSGNTIYF.

This clone was seen a handful of times. This CDR3 is CASSEGQRLGSSGATDTQYF. In nucleotides, the CDR3 is TGTGCCAGCAGCGAAGGACAGCGCCTCGGGTCTAGCGGAGCCACAGATACGCAGTATTTT. V is TRBV9 and J is TRBJ2-3; maybe TRBD2 (7 bases). V lost 3 bases to trimming and J lost 2 bases, with 28 bases between them. The CDR3 is 20 residues long. The V gene's germline CDR1 is SGDLS and CDR2 YYNGEE.

V is TRBV18 and J is TRBJ1-5, with 9 bases identical to TRBD1. The germline CDR1 and CDR2 sequences are KGHSH and LQKENI. This CDR3 contains 17 residues. V lost 3 bases, J lost 3 bases, and 9 bases stayed unmatched. This chain's CDR3 is CASSPLGQGSTNQPQHF. CDR3 nucleotide sequence: TGTGCCAGCTCACCTCTCGGACAGGGGTCTACCAATCAGCCCCAGCATTTT.

This clone was observed a handful of times. The rearrangement uses TRBV6-1 and TRBJ2-2, with TRBD1 matching over 10 bases. V lost 6 bases to trimming and J lost 3 bases; unmatched junction nucleotides: 4. Germline CDR1 reads MNHNS; CDR2 reads SASEGT. This CDR3 is 15 amino acids long. DNA for the CDR3: TGTGCCAGCAGGAGACAGGGGGCCGACACCGGGGAGCTGTTTTTT. Translating gives CASRRQGADTGELFF.

The chain couples TRBV7-9 to TRBJ1-1; D may be TRBD1 (5 bases). This CDR3 has 16 amino acids. Germline CDR1 and CDR2: SEHNR and FQNEAQ (reference sequence). Trimming cost V 1 base and J 0 bases, with 12 bases left between them. This chain's CDR3 is CASSLDGGVMNTEAFF. The CDR3 DNA is TGTGCCAGCAGCTTAGACGGGGGAGTTATGAACACTGAAGCTTTCTTT.

V is TRBV7-2 and J is TRBJ1-2; D not resolved. This CDR3 is built from 14 residues. Per germline, CDR1 SGHTA and CDR2 FQGNSA. Trimming removed 1 base at V and 8 bases at J, with 14 bases between. The CDR3 here is CASSLGNAAEGYTF. CDR3 in DNA: TGTGCCAGCAGCTTAGGGAATGCTGCGGAGGGCTACACCTTC.

This chain uses TRBV6-1 with TRBJ2-3; TRBD1 aligns across 11 bases. V trimming: 6 bases; J trimming: 2 bases; junction bases outside the gene matches: 4. CDR1 MNHNS and CDR2 SASEGT come from the germline V gene. The CDR3 loop spans 15 amino acids. For the CDR3, the DNA is TGTGCCAGCAGGGCGGACAGGGGGCACACAGATACGCAGTATTTT. It translates to CASRADRGHTDTQYF.

The CDR3 DNA sequence: TGTGCCAGCTCTCTAGCCTCCGGGACTAGCGGGGGCTTCCAAGAGACCCAGTACTTC. Translating it yields CASSLASGTSGGFQETQYF. The chain recombines TRBV7-2 with TRBJ2-5; 14 positions agree with TRBD2. Germline CDR1 and CDR2: SGHTA and FQGNSA. The V and J ends lost 8 bases and 1 base, in that order; junction bases with no gene match: 15. This CDR3 has 19 amino acids. Looking up the rest from reference TRBV7-2 and TRBJ2-5 gives the full variable domain: GAGVSQSPSNKVTEKGKDVELRCDPISGHTALYWYRQSLGQGLEFLIYFQGNSAPDKSGLPSDRFSAERTGGSVSTLTIQRTQQEDSAVYLCASSLASGTSGGFQETQYFGPGTRLLVL.